This TCR beta chain was sequenced during a study of cytotoxic CD8 clonotypes in ibrutinib-treated CLL. Across the whole study: Among patients, about 24 responded partially and 2 completely; about 14 then stayed remitted and roughly 12 progressed after median around 66 months. Study-level points and caveats: Sustained-remission and progressing patients had unequal sampling times.

With respect to this clone: What it binds is unknown.

Germline V CDR1 and CDR2: SGHRS, YFSETQ. This CDR3 is 14 amino acids long. The V and J ends lost 1 base and 3 bases, in that order; junction bases with no gene match: 3. The intended depth for sequencing was 1 in 200,000 to 1 in 1 million T cells. Assay: immunoSEQ multiplex PCR; the TCRdb copy retains only in-frame clones and omits some. The data show around 91,000 clones, 85% to 90% seen once. The material was PBMCs, obtained before ibrutinib treatment. The TCR comes from a human donor with chronic lymphocytic leukemia. The J gene is TRBJ1-2, the V gene TRBV5-1, with 7 bases identical to TRBD1. The CDR3 protein is CASSLWQGDYGYTF. Here the CDR3 DNA reads TGCGCCAGCAGCTTGTGGCAGGGGGACTATGGCTACACCTTC.